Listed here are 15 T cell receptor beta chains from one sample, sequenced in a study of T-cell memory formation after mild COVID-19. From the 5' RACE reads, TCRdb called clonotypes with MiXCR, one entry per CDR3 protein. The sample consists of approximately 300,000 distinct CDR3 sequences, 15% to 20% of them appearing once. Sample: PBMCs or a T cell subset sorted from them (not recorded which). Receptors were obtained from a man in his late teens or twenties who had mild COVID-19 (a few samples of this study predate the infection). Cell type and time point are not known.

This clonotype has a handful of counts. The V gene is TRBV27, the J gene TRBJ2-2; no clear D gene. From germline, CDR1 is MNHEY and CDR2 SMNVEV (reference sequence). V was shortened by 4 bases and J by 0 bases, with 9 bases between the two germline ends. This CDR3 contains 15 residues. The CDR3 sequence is CASSSAQSNTGELFF. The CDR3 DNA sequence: TGTGCCAGCAGTTCAGCCCAATCGAACACCGGGGAGCTGTTTTTT.

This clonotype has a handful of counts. The CDR3 sequence: CATSDLGPGQGYNEQFF. The CDR3 DNA reads TGTGCCACCAGTGATTTAGGCCCGGGACAGGGCTACAATGAGCAGTTCTTC. The V gene is TRBV24-1, the J gene TRBJ2-1; 9 positions agree with TRBD1. The J segment lost 3 bases and the V segment lost 1 base, leaving 6 bases of the junction unmatched. CDR3 size: 17 residues. Germline values: CDR1 KGHDR, CDR2 SFDVKD.

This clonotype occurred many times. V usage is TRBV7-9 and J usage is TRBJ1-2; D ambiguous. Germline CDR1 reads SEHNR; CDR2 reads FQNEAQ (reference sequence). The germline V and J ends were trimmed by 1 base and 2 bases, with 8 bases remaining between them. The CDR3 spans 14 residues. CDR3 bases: TGTGCCAGCAGCTTAGGTACAGAGAACTATGGCTACACCTTC. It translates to CASSLGTENYGYTF.

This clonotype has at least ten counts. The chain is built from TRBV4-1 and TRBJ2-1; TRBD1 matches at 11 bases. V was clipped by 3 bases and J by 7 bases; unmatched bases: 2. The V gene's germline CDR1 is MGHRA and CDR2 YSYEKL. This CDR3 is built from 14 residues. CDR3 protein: CASSQGQGVNEQFF. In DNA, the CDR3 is TGCGCCAGCAGCCAGGGACAGGGGGTAAATGAGCAGTTCTTC.

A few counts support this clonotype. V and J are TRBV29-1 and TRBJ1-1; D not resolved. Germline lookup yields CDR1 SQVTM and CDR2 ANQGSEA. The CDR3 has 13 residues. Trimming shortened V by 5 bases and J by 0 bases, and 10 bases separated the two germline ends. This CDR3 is CSVSEGMNTEAFF. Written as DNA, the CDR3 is TGCAGCGTTTCAGAGGGCATGAACACTGAAGCTTTCTTT.

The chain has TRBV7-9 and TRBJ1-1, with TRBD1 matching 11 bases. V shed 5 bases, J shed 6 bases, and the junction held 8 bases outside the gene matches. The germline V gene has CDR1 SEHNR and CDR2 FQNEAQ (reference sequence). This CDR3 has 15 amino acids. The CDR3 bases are TGTGCCAGCAGCCCGACGGGACAGGGGGAGGCTGAAGCTTTCTTT. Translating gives CASSPTGQGEAEAFF.

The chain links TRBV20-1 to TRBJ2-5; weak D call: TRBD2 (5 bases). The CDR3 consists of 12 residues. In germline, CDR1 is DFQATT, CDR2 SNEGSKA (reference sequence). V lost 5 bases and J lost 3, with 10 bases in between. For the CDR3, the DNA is TGCAGTGCTTGGCCGGAGGAAGAGACCCAGTACTTC. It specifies CSAWPEEETQYF.

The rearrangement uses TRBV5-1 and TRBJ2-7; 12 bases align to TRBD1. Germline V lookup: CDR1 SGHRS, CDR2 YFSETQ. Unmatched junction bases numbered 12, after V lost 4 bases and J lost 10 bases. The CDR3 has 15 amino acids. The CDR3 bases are TGCGCCAGCAGCCCGGGGCCCGGGACAGGGGGCGACCAGTACTTC. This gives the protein CASSPGPGTGGDQYF.

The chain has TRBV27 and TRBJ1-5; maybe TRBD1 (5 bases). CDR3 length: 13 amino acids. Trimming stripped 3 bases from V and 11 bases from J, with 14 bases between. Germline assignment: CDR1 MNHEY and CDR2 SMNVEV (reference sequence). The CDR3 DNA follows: TGTGCCAGCAGTTTCAGGGCGATGGGAGCCCAGCATTTT. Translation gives CASSFRAMGAQHF.

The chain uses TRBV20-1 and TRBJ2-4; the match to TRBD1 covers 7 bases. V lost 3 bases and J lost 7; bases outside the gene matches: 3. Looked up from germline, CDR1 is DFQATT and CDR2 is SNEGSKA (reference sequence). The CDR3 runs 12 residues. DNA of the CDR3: TGCAGTGCTAGCCAGGGGGACAACATTCAGTACTTC. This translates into CSASQGDNIQYF.

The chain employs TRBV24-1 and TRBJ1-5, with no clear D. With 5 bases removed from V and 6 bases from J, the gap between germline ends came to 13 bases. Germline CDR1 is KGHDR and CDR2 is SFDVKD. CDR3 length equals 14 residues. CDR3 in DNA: TGTGCCACCAGTGCCGGCAGGTCGGGTCAGCCCCAGCATTTT. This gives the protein CATSAGRSGQPQHF.

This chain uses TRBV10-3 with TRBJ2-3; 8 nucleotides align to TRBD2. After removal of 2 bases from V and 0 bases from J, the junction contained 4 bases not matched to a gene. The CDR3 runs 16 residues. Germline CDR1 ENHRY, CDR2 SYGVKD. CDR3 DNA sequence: TGTGCCATCAGTGAGATAGCGGGGACTAGCACAGATACGCAGTATTTT. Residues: CAISEIAGTSTDTQYF.

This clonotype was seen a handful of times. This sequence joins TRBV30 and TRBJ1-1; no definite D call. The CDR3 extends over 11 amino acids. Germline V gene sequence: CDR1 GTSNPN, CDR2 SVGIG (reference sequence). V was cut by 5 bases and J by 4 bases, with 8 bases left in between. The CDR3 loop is CAWAGFTEAFF. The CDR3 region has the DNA TGTGCCTGGGCGGGTTTCACTGAAGCTTTCTTT.

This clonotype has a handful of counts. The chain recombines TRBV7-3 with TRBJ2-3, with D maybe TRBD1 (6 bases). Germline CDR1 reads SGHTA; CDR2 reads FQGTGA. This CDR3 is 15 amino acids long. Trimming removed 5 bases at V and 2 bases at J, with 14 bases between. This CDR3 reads CASSPRGVPTDTQYF. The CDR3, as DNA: TGTGCCAGCAGCCCCAGGGGAGTTCCCACAGATACGCAGTATTTT.

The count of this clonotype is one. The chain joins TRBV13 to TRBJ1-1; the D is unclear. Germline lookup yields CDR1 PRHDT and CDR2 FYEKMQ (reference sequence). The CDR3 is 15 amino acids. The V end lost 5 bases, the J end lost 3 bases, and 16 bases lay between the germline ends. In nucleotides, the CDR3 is TGTGCCAGCAGCCCCAGCCCGGGGATGGACACTGAAGCTTTCTTT. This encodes CASSPSPGMDTEAFF.